These 26 T cell receptor beta chains were all obtained from the same sample, sequenced in a study of blood T cell repertoires in COVID-19. Sequencing used immunoSEQ multiplex PCR; TCRdb keeps in-frame clones, though not all of them. Counted here are about 380,000 clones, 88% occurring once; the ten biggest clones make up more than 0.95%. The specimen sequenced was PBMCs or T cells enriched from blood (not recorded which). These receptors came from a woman aged 18-29 years who had recovered from COVID-19.

This clone was recorded a few times. V gene TRBV29-1 combines with J gene TRBJ2-7; 8 bases match TRBD1. Germline CDR1 SQVTM, CDR2 ANQGSEA. The CDR3 contains 13 residues. Trimming removed 7 bases from V and 4 bases from J; junction bases left unmatched: 9. The CDR3 DNA sequence: TGCAGCGCCGAGACAGGGGAAGAATACGAGCAGTACTTC. This translates into CSAETGEEYEQYF.

The chain joins TRBV4-3 to TRBJ2-7; possibly TRBD1 for D (6 bases). This CDR3 contains 15 residues. Germline V gene sequence: CDR1 LGHNA, CDR2 YSLEER. V was pared by 2 bases and J by 0 bases, with 11 bases between. The CDR3 reads CASSQTRQVSYEQYF. The CDR3 DNA is TGCGCCAGCAGCCAAACCCGACAGGTCTCCTACGAGCAGTACTTC.

The chain carries TRBV6-5 and TRBJ1-5; the match to TRBD1 covers 7 bases. Germline values: CDR1 MNHEY, CDR2 SVGAGI. J lost 4 bases, V lost 6 bases, and 6 bases had no gene match. CDR3 length: 14 amino acids. Here the CDR3 DNA reads TGTGCCAGCAGGTCCGGGACAGCAAATCAGCCCCAGCATTTT. The encoded protein is CASRSGTANQPQHF.

The CDR3 sequence: CAIGQPGGSPKQYF. In DNA, the CDR3 is TGTGCCATCGGGCAGCCAGGGGGTTCCCCAAAGCAGTACTTC. The chain recombines TRBV10-3 with TRBJ2-7, with 7 bases fitting TRBD1. The CDR3 has 14 residues. V lost 8 bases to trimming and J lost 8 bases; unmatched junction nucleotides: 15. Germline V lookup: CDR1 ENHRY, CDR2 SYGVKD.

The V call is TRBV7-9, the J call TRBJ2-5, with TRBD1 identical over 12 bases. This CDR3 has 17 amino acids. The J segment lost 5 bases and the V segment lost 1 base, leaving 8 bases of the junction unmatched. Germline CDR1 is SEHNR and CDR2 is FQNEAQ (reference sequence). CDR3 sequence reads: CASSLGFGTGGPETQYF. The DNA for the CDR3 is TGTGCCAGCAGCTTAGGGTTTGGGACAGGGGGCCCGGAGACCCAGTACTTC.

This clone was observed a single time. The chain is built from TRBV9 and TRBJ1-1; 7 nucleotides agree with TRBD1. V gave up 4 bases and J gave up 4 bases; unmatched junction bases: 10. Germline CDR1 reads SGDLS; CDR2 reads YYNGEE. This CDR3 has 15 residues. In nucleotides, the CDR3 is TGTGCCAGCAGCCCGGTCACAGGGGCGAGCACTGAAGCTTTCTTT. Translating gives CASSPVTGASTEAFF.

For this clone: The same CDR3 arises from other DNA sequences in this sample as well. The chain joins TRBV11-3 to TRBJ2-5, with 11 bases identical to TRBD1. With V trimmed by 5 bases and J by 2 bases, 4 bases remained unmatched. This CDR3 is 15 amino acids long. CDR1 is SGHNT and CDR2 is YENEEA in the germline V gene. The CDR3 DNA follows: TGTGCCAGCAGCCTCGGGACAGGGGGTCAAGAGACCCAGTACTTC. Protein product: CASSLGTGGQETQYF.

The V call is TRBV9, the J call TRBJ2-5, with D maybe TRBD2 (5 bases). The V gene lost 0 bases and the J gene lost 3 bases, with 12 bases spanning the gap. The CDR3 is 15 amino acids. CDR1 is SGDLS and CDR2 is YYNGEE in the germline V gene. CDR3 sequence: CASSVDGSGKETQYF. Here the CDR3 DNA reads TGTGCCAGCAGCGTAGATGGTTCCGGGAAAGAGACCCAGTACTTC. Full variable domain (outside the CDR3, taken from reference TRBV9 and TRBJ2-5): DSGVTQTPKHLITATGQRVTLRCSPRSGDLSVYWYQQSLDQGLQFLIQYYNGEERAKGNILERFSAQQFPDLHSELNLSSLELGDSALYFCASSVDGSGKETQYFGPGTRLLVL.

V usage is TRBV15 and J usage is TRBJ1-2, with D perhaps TRBD1 (5 bases). V lost 1 base and J 0 bases, leaving 12 bases between the germline ends. The CDR3 is made up of 16 amino acids. Germline V gene lookup returns CDR1 LNHNV and CDR2 YYDKDF (reference sequence). The CDR3 region is CATSRVGPAANYGYTF. CDR3 nucleotides: TGTGCCACCAGCAGAGTGGGGCCGGCGGCTAACTATGGCTACACCTTC.

The chain is built from TRBV6-5 and TRBJ1-2; 8 bases are a match to TRBD1. This CDR3 is 14 amino acids long. V lost 7 bases and J lost 3; bases outside the gene matches: 7. Germline V gene sequence: CDR1 MNHEY, CDR2 SVGAGI. In DNA form, the CDR3 reads TGTGCCAGCACTCCGAGGACAGGGCACTATGGCTACACCTTC. Its translation is CASTPRTGHYGYTF.

The chain uses TRBV10-3 and TRBJ2-7, with 9 positions matching TRBD1. The CDR3 loop spans 15 amino acids. V gave up 3 bases and J gave up 3 bases; unmatched junction bases: 6. Germline lookup yields CDR1 ENHRY and CDR2 SYGVKD. CDR3 in amino acids: CAISEGQGLVYEQYF. DNA of the CDR3: TGTGCCATCAGTGAAGGACAGGGGCTGGTCTACGAGCAGTACTTC.

The V and J genes are TRBV3-1 (or the pseudogene TRBV3-2) and TRBJ2-1, with 10 bases that match TRBD2. The V segment lost 5 bases and the J segment 3 bases; nucleotides outside the gene matches: 13. CDR1 is LGHDT, CDR2 YNNKEL, per germline (reference sequence). CDR3 length equals 18 residues. CDR3 in DNA: TGTGCCAGCAGCAGGGCAACCATCCTAGCGGGAGACTACAATGAGCAGTTCTTC. As protein: CASSRATILAGDYNEQFF.

The V call is TRBV5-1, the J call TRBJ2-1; 12 nucleotides agree with TRBD1. The CDR3 contains 16 residues. Per germline, CDR1 SGHRS and CDR2 YFSETQ. Losses at the gene ends were 3 bases for V and 6 bases for J; bases not matched to a gene: 7. The CDR3 spells CASSYLRDRGRNEQFF. In DNA form, the CDR3 reads TGCGCCAGCAGCTACCTCCGGGACAGGGGGCGCAATGAGCAGTTCTTC.

The chain combines TRBV6-5 with TRBJ1-1; 8 bases are a match to TRBD1. Germline V CDR1 and CDR2: MNHEY, SVGAGI. CDR3 length: 15 amino acids. The junction had 11 bases not matched to a gene; V was cut back by 7 bases and J by 4 bases. This chain's CDR3 is CASIKNRGIGTEAFF. The CDR3 DNA reads TGTGCCAGCATCAAAAACAGGGGGATTGGCACTGAAGCTTTCTTT.

This clone has a single count. The chain joins TRBV7-2 to TRBJ2-3, with 8 bases identical to TRBD1. Germline CDR1 is SGHTA and CDR2 is FQGNSA. The CDR3 sequence is 15 residues long. V lost 4 bases and J lost 4; bases outside the gene matches: 7. The CDR3 region has the DNA TGTGCCAGCAGCTCCCGGGACAGGAAAGCAGATACGCAGTATTTT. Encoded protein: CASSSRDRKADTQYF.

This sequence joins TRBV29-1 and TRBJ2-6; the D is unclear. The CDR3 sequence is 14 residues long. V shed 3 bases and J shed 0 bases, with 6 bases lying between them. Germline V gene data show CDR1 as SQVTM and CDR2 as ANQGSEA. The CDR3 sequence is CSVDHSSGANVLTF. In DNA form, the CDR3 reads TGCAGCGTTGACCACAGCTCTGGGGCCAACGTCCTGACTTTC.

The chain recombines TRBV5-5 with TRBJ2-1; no clear D. Germline V CDR1 and CDR2: SGHKS, YYEKEE (reference sequence). With 1 base removed from V and 1 base from J, the gap between germline ends came to 18 bases. The CDR3 runs to 18 residues. The CDR3 sequence: CASSLYLSAGRSYNEQFF. CDR3 nucleotides: TGTGCCAGCAGCTTGTATCTTTCGGCAGGTAGATCCTACAATGAGCAGTTCTTC.

V gene TRBV6-5 combines with J gene TRBJ2-1; 12 nucleotides line up with TRBD2. This CDR3 region has 16 residues. With 2 bases clipped from V and 6 bases from J, the junction kept 5 bases outside the gene matches. The germline CDR1 and CDR2 sequences are MNHEY and SVGAGI. The CDR3 DNA is TGTGCCAGCAGTTACGGTCTAGCGGGGGGGAGCAATGAGCAGTTCTTC. It yields the protein CASSYGLAGGSNEQFF.

The rearrangement joins TRBV4-1 to TRBJ2-2; D perhaps matches TRBD1 (5 bases). The V gene's germline CDR1 is MGHRA and CDR2 YSYEKL. The CDR3 runs to 17 residues. Trimming removed 3 bases at V and 6 bases at J, with 20 bases between. This CDR3 reads CASSHLNLGVGPGELFF. The CDR3 coding sequence is TGCGCCAGCAGCCACCTAAACCTAGGGGTCGGCCCCGGGGAGCTGTTTTTT.

The chain recombines TRBV9 with TRBJ1-4; 7 bases fit TRBD1. V lost 0 bases and J lost 8; bases outside the gene matches: 7. CDR3 length equals 15 residues. CDR1 is SGDLS and CDR2 is YYNGEE in the germline V gene. Written as DNA, the CDR3 is TGTGCCAGCAGCGTAGAGGCGCAGGGGGTGGAAAAACTGTTTTTT. This translates into CASSVEAQGVEKLFF.

This clone has a single count. The chain links TRBV6-6 to TRBJ1-2; 11 nucleotides align to TRBD1. This CDR3 comprises 12 residues. J lost 8 bases, V lost 8 bases, and 4 bases had no gene match. Germline V lookup: CDR1 MNHNY, CDR2 SVGAGI (reference sequence). The CDR3 nucleotides read TGTGCCAGCCGGACAGGGGGCGACGGCTACACCTTC. Amino acid sequence: CASRTGGDGYTF.

The chain carries TRBV7-9 and TRBJ2-7; 7 bases map to TRBD1. From germline, CDR1 is SEHNR and CDR2 FQNEAQ (reference sequence). V lost 6 bases and J lost 2; bases outside the gene matches: 10. The CDR3 runs to 15 residues. CDR3 loop: CASRDTGQHAYEQYF. The CDR3 nucleotides read TGTGCCAGCAGAGATACGGGACAGCATGCCTACGAGCAGTACTTC.

V is TRBV14 and J is TRBJ2-4; perhaps TRBD1 as D (5 bases). V was pared by 0 bases and J by 15 bases, with 12 bases between. This CDR3 spans 12 amino acids. From germline, CDR1 is SGHDN and CDR2 FVKESK. The CDR3 spells CASSQDFARVYF. The CDR3 DNA is TGTGCCAGCAGCCAAGATTTTGCCAGGGTGTACTTC.

The chain couples TRBV5-6 to TRBJ1-2; D uncertain. Trimming took 3 bases from V and 4 from J, leaving 7 bases between them. The germline gives CDR1 SGHDT, CDR2 YYEEEE. The CDR3 extends over 12 amino acids. CDR3 protein: CASSSMAYGYTF. In nucleotides, the CDR3 is TGTGCCAGCAGCTCCATGGCCTATGGCTACACCTTC. The full variable domain, its missing parts supplied by reference TRBV5-6 and TRBJ1-2, is DAGVTQSPTHLIKTRGQQVTLRCSPKSGHDTVSWYQQALGQGPQFIFQYYEEEERQRGNFPDRFSGHQFPNYSSELNVNALLLGDSALYLCASSSMAYGYTFGSGTRLTVV.

CDR3 DNA: TGTGCCTGGACCGACAGGGGTGGGACACCCCTCCACTTT. Protein: CAWTDRGGTPLHF. The J gene is TRBJ1-6, the V gene TRBV30; 8 nucleotides align to TRBD1. The trim removed 4 bases at V and 11 bases at J, leaving 7 bases unmatched. The CDR3 is made up of 13 amino acids. Germline CDR1 and CDR2: GTSNPN and SVGIG (reference sequence).

This chain joins TRBV5-1 and TRBJ1-4; no clear D. The germline CDR1 and CDR2 sequences are SGHRS and YFSETQ. The CDR3 has 15 residues. The V end was cut by 4 bases, the J end by 0 bases, with 10 bases between. The CDR3 region is CASSASGATNEKLFF. Written as DNA, the CDR3 is TGCGCCAGCAGCGCATCAGGCGCAACTAATGAAAAACTGTTTTTT.